These T cell receptor beta chains were read from a single sample in a study of Ad26.COV2.S vaccination and SARS-CoV-2 variants. The data were produced by immunoSEQ multiplex PCR, yet TCRdb's version contains in-frame clones alone and is incomplete. The data show roughly 380,000 clones, with about 92% seen just once and 3.9% held by the top ten. The specimen comprised peripheral blood, sampled after recovery from COVID-19. These receptors were obtained from a human donor who had recovered from COVID-19. The CDR3 runs from the conserved cysteine through the conserved F or W. Fields, in order: V gene, D gene, clone size, J gene, CDR3 DNA, CDR3 protein. A D gene is named only where the DNA matches it firmly. Where a row states a size, it is once, few, many or the class of an expanded clone; other rows omit it.

V gene: TRBV3-1/TRBV3-2; D gene: TRBD1; clone size: -; J gene: TRBJ1-2; CDR3 DNA: TGTGCCAGCAGCCCCTGGGACAGAGGCTATGGCTACACCTTC; CDR3 protein: CASSPWDRGYGYTF
V gene: TRBV7-6; D gene: -; clone size: -; J gene: TRBJ1-2; CDR3 DNA: TGTGCCAGCAGCTTCGATCGCGGGGAAACCTATGGCTACACCTTC; CDR3 protein: CASSFDRGETYGYTF
V gene: TRBV10-2; D gene: TRBD1; clone size: -; J gene: TRBJ1-2; CDR3 DNA: TGCGCCAGCAGTCCGGGACAGGGAAACTATGGCTACACCTTC; CDR3 protein: CASSPGQGNYGYTF
V gene: TRBV25-1; D gene: -; clone size: -; J gene: TRBJ1-1; CDR3 DNA: TGTGCCAGCCAGGGGTGGGGGAACAAAGCTTTCTTT; CDR3 protein: CASQGWGNKAFF
V gene: TRBV5-4; D gene: TRBD1; clone size: -; J gene: TRBJ1-2; CDR3 DNA: TGTGCCAGCAGCCTCCGGACAGGGACGAGGTTTAACTATGGCTACACCTTC; CDR3 protein: CASSLRTGTRFNYGYTF
V gene: TRBV9; D gene: TRBD2; clone size: once; J gene: TRBJ2-7; CDR3 DNA: TGTGCCAGCAGCTCCGGGGGGGTAAACTACGAGCAGTACTTC; CDR3 protein: CASSSGGVNYEQYF
V gene: TRBV19; D gene: -; clone size: -; J gene: TRBJ1-2; CDR3 DNA: TGTGCCAGTAGATCGGTACAGGCACAAGGCGGCAACTATGGCTACACCTTC; CDR3 protein: CASRSVQAQGGNYGYTF
V gene: TRBV6-5; D gene: TRBD1; clone size: -; J gene: TRBJ2-7; CDR3 DNA: TGTGCCAGCAGGGGACAGGGTCTGGGCTACGAGCAGTACTTC; CDR3 protein: CASRGQGLGYEQYF
V gene: TRBV4-2; D gene: -; clone size: -; J gene: TRBJ2-2; CDR3 DNA: TGTGCCAGCAGCCAAGATCTAAGGTCCGCCGCGACCGGGGAGCTGTTTTTT; CDR3 protein: CASSQDLRSAATGELFF
V gene: TRBV7-9; D gene: -; clone size: -; J gene: TRBJ1-2; CDR3 DNA: TGTGCCAGCAGGTCTGGAATTGGCTACACCTTC; CDR3 protein: CASRSGIGYTF
V gene: TRBV7-9; D gene: -; clone size: -; J gene: TRBJ1-5; CDR3 DNA: TGTGCCAGCAGCTTAAACGCAGTAAATCAGCCCCAGCATTTT; CDR3 protein: CASSLNAVNQPQHF
V gene: TRBV13; D gene: -; clone size: -; J gene: TRBJ2-3; CDR3 DNA: TGTGCCAGCAGCTTAGGGGGGCTGAGCACAGATACGCAGTATTTT; CDR3 protein: CASSLGGLSTDTQYF
V gene: TRBV2; D gene: TRBD2; clone size: once; J gene: TRBJ2-3; CDR3 DNA: TGTGCCAGCAGCGAACTGACTAGCGGGGGCACAGATACGCAGTATTTT; CDR3 protein: CASSELTSGGTDTQYF
V gene: TRBV11-2; D gene: TRBD1; clone size: -; J gene: TRBJ2-7; CDR3 DNA: TGTGCCAGCAGCTATGGACAGGGGGCTTACGAGCAGTACTTC; CDR3 protein: CASSYGQGAYEQYF
V gene: TRBV4-3; D gene: -; clone size: -; J gene: TRBJ2-3; CDR3 DNA: TGCGCCAGCAGCCATCCCGGACGGTTAGATACGCAGTATTTT; CDR3 protein: CASSHPGRLDTQYF
V gene: TRBV29-1; D gene: -; clone size: -; J gene: TRBJ2-2; CDR3 DNA: TGCAGCGTTGCATCCGGATCCCGGGAGCTGTTTTTT; CDR3 protein: CSVASGSRELFF
V gene: TRBV13; D gene: -; clone size: -; J gene: TRBJ2-7; CDR3 DNA: TGTGCCAGCAGCTTAGCCCCCCTCATCGAGCAGTACTTC; CDR3 protein: CASSLAPLIEQYF
V gene: TRBV11-2; D gene: -; clone size: -; J gene: TRBJ1-4; CDR3 DNA: TGTGCCAGCAGCTCTCGACGTATGGCAACTAATGAAAAACTGTTTTTT; CDR3 protein: CASSSRRMATNEKLFF
V gene: TRBV10-3; D gene: -; clone size: -; J gene: TRBJ2-2; CDR3 DNA: TGTGCCATCAGTGGTGGGGGCCTGGGCACCGGGGAGCTGTTTTTT; CDR3 protein: CAISGGGLGTGELFF
V gene: TRBV2; D gene: TRBD1; clone size: -; J gene: TRBJ2-5; CDR3 DNA: TGTGCCAGCAGGGAGGGGACAGGGTACCAAGAGACCCAGTACTTC; CDR3 protein: CASREGTGYQETQYF
V gene: TRBV19; D gene: -; clone size: -; J gene: TRBJ1-2; CDR3 DNA: TGTGCCAGTACCCCGACACTAGAAGGGTTCGGCTACACCTTC; CDR3 protein: CASTPTLEGFGYTF
V gene: TRBV29-1; D gene: -; clone size: -; J gene: TRBJ1-2; CDR3 DNA: TGCAGCGCCATAGAGGGACGACGCTATGGCTACACCTTC; CDR3 protein: CSAIEGRRYGYTF
V gene: TRBV5-1; D gene: -; clone size: once; J gene: TRBJ1-3; CDR3 DNA: TGCGCCAGCAGCTTGACAGGGTCTGGAAACACCATATATTTT; CDR3 protein: CASSLTGSGNTIYF
V gene: TRBV27; D gene: -; clone size: -; J gene: TRBJ1-6; CDR3 DNA: TGTGCCAGCAGTTTATCAGGGGAAAAACCCAGCTCCTATAATTCACCCCTCCACTTT; CDR3 protein: CASSLSGEKPSSYNSPLHF
V gene: TRBV5-1; D gene: TRBD1; clone size: -; J gene: TRBJ1-6; CDR3 DNA: TGCGCCAGCAGCACCCAACCGGGACAGGGGATTAATTCACCCCTCCACTTT; CDR3 protein: CASSTQPGQGINSPLHF
V gene: TRBV27; D gene: -; clone size: -; J gene: TRBJ1-4; CDR3 DNA: TGTGCCAGCAGTTTAGTCAGGCGGGGGCGGGGTAATGAAAAACTGTTTTTT; CDR3 protein: CASSLVRRGRGNEKLFF
V gene: TRBV11-3; D gene: -; clone size: -; J gene: TRBJ2-2; CDR3 DNA: TGTGCCAGCAGCTTAGAGGCCGGGGAGCTGTTTTTT; CDR3 protein: CASSLEAGELFF
V gene: TRBV28; D gene: -; clone size: once; J gene: TRBJ2-5; CDR3 DNA: TGTGCCAGCAGTCTTGTCCAAGAGACCCAGTACTTC; CDR3 protein: CASSLVQETQYF
V gene: TRBV19; D gene: -; clone size: -; J gene: TRBJ2-7; CDR3 DNA: TGTGCCAGTAGCCGTACTTACGGGAAATACTCCTACGAGCAGTACTTC; CDR3 protein: CASSRTYGKYSYEQYF
V gene: TRBV21-1; D gene: -; clone size: -; J gene: TRBJ1-5; CDR3 DNA: TGTGCCAGCAGCAAACCCGTAAGGACAGGTGGAGGCAATCAGCCCCAGCATTTT; CDR3 protein: CASSKPVRTGGGNQPQHF